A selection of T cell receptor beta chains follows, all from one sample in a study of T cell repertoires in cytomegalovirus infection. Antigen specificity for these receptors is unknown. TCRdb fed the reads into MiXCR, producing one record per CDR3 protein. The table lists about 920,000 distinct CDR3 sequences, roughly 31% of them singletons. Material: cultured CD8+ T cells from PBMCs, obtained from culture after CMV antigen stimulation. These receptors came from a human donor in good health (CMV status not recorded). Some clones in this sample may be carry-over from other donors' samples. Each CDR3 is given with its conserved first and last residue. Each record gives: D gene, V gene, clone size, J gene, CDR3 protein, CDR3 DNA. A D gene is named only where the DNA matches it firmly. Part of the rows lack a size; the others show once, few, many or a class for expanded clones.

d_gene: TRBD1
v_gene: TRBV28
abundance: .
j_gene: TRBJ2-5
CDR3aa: CASSPGQATFQETQYF
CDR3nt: TGTGCCAGCAGCCCTGGACAGGCGACTTTCCAAGAGACCCAGTACTTC

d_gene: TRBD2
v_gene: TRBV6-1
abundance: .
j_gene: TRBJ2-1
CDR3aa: CASARLAGGKNEQFF
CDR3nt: TGTGCCAGCGCCCGACTAGCGGGGGGGAAGAATGAGCAGTTCTTC

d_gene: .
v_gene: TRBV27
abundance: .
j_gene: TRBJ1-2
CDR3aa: CASHSARDGDYGYTF
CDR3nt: TGTGCCAGCCACTCAGCTAGGGACGGGGACTATGGCTACACCTTC

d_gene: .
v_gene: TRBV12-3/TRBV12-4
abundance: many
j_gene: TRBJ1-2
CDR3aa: CASSDDSAEFGYTF
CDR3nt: TGTGCCAGCAGCGACGACAGTGCGGAGTTTGGCTACACCTTC

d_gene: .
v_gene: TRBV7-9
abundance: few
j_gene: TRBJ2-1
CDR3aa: CASSLAAGRHEQFF
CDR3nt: TGTGCCAGCAGCTTAGCGGCAGGGAGGCATGAGCAGTTCTTC

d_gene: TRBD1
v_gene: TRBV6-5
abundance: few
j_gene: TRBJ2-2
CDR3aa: CASSFPGQGPWTGELFF
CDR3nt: TGTGCCAGCAGTTTCCCCGGACAGGGCCCGTGGACCGGGGAGCTGTTTTTT

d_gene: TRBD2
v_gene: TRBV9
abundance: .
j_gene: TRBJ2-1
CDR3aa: CASSGRSSGANNEQFF
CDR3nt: TGTGCCAGCAGCGGCAGATCTAGCGGGGCTAACAATGAGCAGTTCTTC

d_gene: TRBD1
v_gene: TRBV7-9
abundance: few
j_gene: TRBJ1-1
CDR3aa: CASSFPQGEGGTEAFF
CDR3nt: TGTGCCAGCAGCTTTCCCCAGGGGGAAGGGGGAACTGAAGCTTTCTTT

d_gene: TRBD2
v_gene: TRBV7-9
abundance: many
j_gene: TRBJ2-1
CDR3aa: CASSRTSGGAGEQFF
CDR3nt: TGTGCCAGCAGCCGGACTAGCGGGGGGGCAGGTGAGCAGTTCTTC

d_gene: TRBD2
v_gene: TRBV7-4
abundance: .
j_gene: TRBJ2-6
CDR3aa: CASSPGEGSGANVLTF
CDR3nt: TGTGCCAGCAGCCCCGGGGAGGGGTCTGGGGCCAACGTCCTGACTTTC

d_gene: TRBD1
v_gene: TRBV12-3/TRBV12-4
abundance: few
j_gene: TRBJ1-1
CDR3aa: CASSYPGQGRTEAFF
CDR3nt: TGTGCCAGCAGCTATCCGGGACAGGGGAGGACTGAAGCTTTCTTT

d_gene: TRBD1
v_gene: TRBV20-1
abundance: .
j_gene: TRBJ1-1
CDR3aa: CSARDLGQGDTEAFF
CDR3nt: TGCAGTGCTAGAGATCTCGGACAGGGGGACACTGAAGCTTTCTTT

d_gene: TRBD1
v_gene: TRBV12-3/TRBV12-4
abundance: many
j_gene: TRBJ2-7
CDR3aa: CASSLPGTGITYEQYF
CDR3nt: TGTGCCAGCAGTTTACCCGGGACAGGGATTACCTACGAGCAGTACTTC

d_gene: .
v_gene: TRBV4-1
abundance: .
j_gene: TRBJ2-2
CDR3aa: CASRETAGELFF
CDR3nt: TGCGCCAGCAGAGAGACGGCGGGGGAGCTGTTTTTT

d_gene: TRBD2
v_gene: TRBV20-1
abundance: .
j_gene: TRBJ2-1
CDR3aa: CSARDYRLAESSSYNEQFF
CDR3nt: TGCAGTGCTAGAGATTATAGGCTAGCGGAGTCGAGCTCCTACAATGAGCAGTTCTTC

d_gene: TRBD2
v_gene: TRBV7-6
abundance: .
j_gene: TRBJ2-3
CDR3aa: CASSLGLGLAGLSDTQYF
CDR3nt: TGTGCCAGCAGCTTGGGACTCGGACTAGCGGGGTTGTCAGATACGCAGTATTTT

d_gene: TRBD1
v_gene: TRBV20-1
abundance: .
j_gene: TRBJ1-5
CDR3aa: CSAPDRGSNQPQHF
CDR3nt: TGCAGTGCTCCTGACAGGGGAAGCAATCAGCCCCAGCATTTT

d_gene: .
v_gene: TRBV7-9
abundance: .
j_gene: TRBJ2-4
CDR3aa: CASSSRQGLAKNIQYF
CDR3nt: TGTGCCAGCAGCTCTCGACAGGGACTAGCCAAAAACATTCAGTACTTC

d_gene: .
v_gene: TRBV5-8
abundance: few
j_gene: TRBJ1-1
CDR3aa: CASSLGALGEAFF
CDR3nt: TGTGCCAGCAGCTTGGGGGCCTTGGGTGAAGCTTTCTTT

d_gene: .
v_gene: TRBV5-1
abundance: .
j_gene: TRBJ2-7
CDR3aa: CASSSRTEDPYEQYF
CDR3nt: TGCGCCAGCAGCTCGCGGACGGAAGATCCCTACGAGCAGTACTTC

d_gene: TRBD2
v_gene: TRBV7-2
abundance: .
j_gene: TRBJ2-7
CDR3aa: CTSSARGGPSYEQYF
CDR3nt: TGTACCAGCAGCGCTCGGGGGGGCCCCTCCTACGAGCAGTACTTC

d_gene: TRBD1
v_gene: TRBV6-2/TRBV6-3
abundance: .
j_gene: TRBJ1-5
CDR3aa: CASTTGTVQHF
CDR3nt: TGTGCCAGCACCACCGGGACAGTCCAGCATTTT

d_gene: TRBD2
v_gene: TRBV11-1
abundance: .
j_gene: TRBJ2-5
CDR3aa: CASSLRDGGRRETQYF
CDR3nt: TGTGCCAGCAGCTTACGGGACGGGGGGAGGCGAGAGACCCAGTACTTC

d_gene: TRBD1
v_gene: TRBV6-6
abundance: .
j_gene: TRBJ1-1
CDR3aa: CASSFLGTGVNTEAFF
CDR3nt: TGTGCCAGCAGTTTCCTCGGGACAGGGGTGAACACTGAAGCTTTCTTT

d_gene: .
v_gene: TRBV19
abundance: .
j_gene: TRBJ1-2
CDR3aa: CASSPAVYGYTF
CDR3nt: TGTGCCAGTAGCCCGGCCGTATATGGCTACACCTTC

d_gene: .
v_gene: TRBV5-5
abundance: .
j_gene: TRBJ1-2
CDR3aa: CASSTTDYYGYTF
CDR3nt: TGTGCCAGCAGCACGACAGACTATTATGGCTACACCTTC

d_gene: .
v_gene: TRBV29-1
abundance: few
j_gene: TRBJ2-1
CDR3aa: CSVEDRMGNEQFF
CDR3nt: TGCAGCGTTGAAGATCGTATGGGCAATGAGCAGTTCTTC

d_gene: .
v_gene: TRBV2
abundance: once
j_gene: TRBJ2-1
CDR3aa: CASSLKGGGLFNEQFF
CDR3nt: TGTGCCAGCAGCTTGAAGGGAGGAGGGCTTTTCAATGAGCAGTTCTTC

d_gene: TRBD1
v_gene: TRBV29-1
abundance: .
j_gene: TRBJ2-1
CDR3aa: CSAQGTGQGQFF
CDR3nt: TGCAGCGCCCAAGGGACAGGGCAGGGGCAGTTCTTC

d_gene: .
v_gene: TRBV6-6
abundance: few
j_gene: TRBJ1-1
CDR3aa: CASRSMGNTEAFF
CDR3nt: TGTGCCAGCAGGAGCATGGGAAACACTGAAGCTTTCTTT

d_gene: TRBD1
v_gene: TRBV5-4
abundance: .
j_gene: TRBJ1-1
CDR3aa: CASFGQGPMMNTEAFF
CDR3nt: TGTGCCAGCTTTGGACAGGGACCTATGATGAACACTGAAGCTTTCTTT

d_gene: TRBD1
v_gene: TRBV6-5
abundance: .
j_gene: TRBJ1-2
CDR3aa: CASSWAGQINYGYTF
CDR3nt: TGTGCCAGCAGTTGGGCGGGACAGATTAACTATGGCTACACCTTC

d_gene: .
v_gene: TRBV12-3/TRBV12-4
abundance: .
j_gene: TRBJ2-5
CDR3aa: CASTAEETQYF
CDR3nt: TGTGCCAGCACGGCAGAAGAGACCCAGTACTTC

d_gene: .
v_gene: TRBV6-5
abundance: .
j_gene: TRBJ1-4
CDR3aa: CASSYSQGTEKLFF
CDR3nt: TGTGCCAGCAGTTACTCTCAGGGGACTGAAAAACTGTTTTTT

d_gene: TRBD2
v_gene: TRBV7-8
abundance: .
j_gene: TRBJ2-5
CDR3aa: CASSSPGGAQKTQYF
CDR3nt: TGTGCCAGCAGCTCTCCCGGGGGGGCCCAAAAGACCCAGTACTTC

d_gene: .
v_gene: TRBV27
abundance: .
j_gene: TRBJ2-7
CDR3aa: CASSPGASREQYF
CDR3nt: TGTGCCAGCAGTCCCGGGGCCTCCCGCGAGCAGTACTTC

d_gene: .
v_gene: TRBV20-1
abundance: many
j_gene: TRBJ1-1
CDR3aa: CSVKARVRTEAFF
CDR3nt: TGCAGTGTCAAGGCCCGGGTTAGAACTGAAGCTTTCTTT

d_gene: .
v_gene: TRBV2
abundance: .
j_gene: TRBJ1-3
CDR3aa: CASSEATRGLRDTIYF
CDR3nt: TGTGCCAGCAGTGAAGCCACCCGTGGGTTGAGGGATACCATATATTTT

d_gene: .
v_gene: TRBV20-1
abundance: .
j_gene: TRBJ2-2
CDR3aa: CSATPSRAGELFF
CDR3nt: TGCAGTGCCACCCCATCGCGGGCCGGGGAGCTGTTTTTT

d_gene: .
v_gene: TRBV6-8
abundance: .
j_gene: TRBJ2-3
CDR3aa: CASRDDGPSTDTQYF
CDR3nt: TGTGCCAGCAGGGATGACGGCCCTAGCACAGATACGCAGTATTTT

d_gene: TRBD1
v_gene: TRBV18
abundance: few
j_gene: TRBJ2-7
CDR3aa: CASSPTGTVPSYEQYF
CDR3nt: TGTGCCAGCTCACCCACCGGGACAGTGCCCTCCTACGAGCAGTACTTC